This T cell receptor (beta chain) comes out of a study of cytomegalovirus exposure and HLA in healthy donors. Points from the study as a whole: Earlier results showed most TCR beta V segments being productive about 87% or about 30% of the time. An analysis that was carried out later associated approximately 17,000 TCR beta sequences with HLA alleles at 0.05 false discovery rate.

60 Vbeta and 13 Jbeta primers were used in PCR. Assay used: immunoSEQ multiplex PCR; TCRdb lists only in-frame clones, some missing. In the table there are 55,000 to 70,000 clones, 78% of which are singletons. A remark on this clone: Its cognate antigen is unknown.

This TCR came from a young man in good health and CMV-seropositive. Sequenced input: PBMCs.

CDR3 nucleotide sequence: TGTGCCAGCAGCCTCGGGGGGCGGAGCCTGTTTGTAGAGACCCAGTACTTC. Protein product: CASSLGGRSLFVETQYF. The chain combines TRBV7-9 with TRBJ2-5; D perhaps matches TRBD2 (7 bases). V lost 5 bases to trimming and J lost 4 bases, with 23 bases between them. The CDR3 has 17 amino acids. In germline, CDR1 is SEHNR, CDR2 FQNEAQ (reference sequence).